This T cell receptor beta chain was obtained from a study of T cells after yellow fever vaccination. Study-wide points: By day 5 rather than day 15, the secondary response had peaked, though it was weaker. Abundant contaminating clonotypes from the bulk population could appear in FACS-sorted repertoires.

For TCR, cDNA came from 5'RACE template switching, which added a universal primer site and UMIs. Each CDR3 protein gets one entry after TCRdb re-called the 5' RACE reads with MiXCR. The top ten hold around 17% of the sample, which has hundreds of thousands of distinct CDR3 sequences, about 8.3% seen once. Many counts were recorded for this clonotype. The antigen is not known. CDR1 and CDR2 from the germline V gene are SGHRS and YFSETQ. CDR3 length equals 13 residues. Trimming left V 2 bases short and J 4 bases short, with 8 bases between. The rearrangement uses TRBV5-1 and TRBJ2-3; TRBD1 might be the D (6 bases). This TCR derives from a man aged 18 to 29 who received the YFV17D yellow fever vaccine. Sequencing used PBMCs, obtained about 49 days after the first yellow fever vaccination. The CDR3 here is CASSLQGSDTQYF. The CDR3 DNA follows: TGCGCCAGCAGCTTACAGGGATCAGATACGCAGTATTTT. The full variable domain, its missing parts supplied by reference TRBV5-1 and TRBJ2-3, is KAGVTQTPRYLIKTRGQQVTLSCSPISGHRSVSWYQQTPGQGLQFLFEYFSETQRNKGNFPGRFSGRQFSNSRSEMNVSTLELGDSALYLCASSLQGSDTQYFGPGTRLTVL.